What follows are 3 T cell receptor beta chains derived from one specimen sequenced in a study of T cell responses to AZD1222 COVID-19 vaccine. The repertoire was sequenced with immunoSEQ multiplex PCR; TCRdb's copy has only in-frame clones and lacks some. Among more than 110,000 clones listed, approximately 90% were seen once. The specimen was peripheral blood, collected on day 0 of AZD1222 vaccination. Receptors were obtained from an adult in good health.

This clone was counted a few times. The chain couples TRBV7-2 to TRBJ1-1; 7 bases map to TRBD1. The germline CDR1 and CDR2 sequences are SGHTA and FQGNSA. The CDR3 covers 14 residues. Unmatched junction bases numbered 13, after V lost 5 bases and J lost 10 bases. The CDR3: CASSLVVQGGGAFF. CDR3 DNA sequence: TGTGCCAGCAGCCTTGTGGTCCAGGGGGGTGGAGCTTTCTTT.

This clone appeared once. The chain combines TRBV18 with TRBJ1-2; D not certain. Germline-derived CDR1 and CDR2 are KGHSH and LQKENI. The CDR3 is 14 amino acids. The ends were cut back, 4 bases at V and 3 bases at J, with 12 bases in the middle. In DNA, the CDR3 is TGTGCCAGCTCACTTTCGGAGGTCCACTATGGCTACACCTTC. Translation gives CASSLSEVHYGYTF.

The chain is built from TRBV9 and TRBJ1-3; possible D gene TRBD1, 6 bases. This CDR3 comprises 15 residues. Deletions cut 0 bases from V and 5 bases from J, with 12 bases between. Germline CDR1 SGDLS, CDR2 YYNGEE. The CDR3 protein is CASSVDSQGRNTIYF. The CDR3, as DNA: TGTGCCAGCAGCGTAGATTCACAGGGACGAAACACCATATATTTT. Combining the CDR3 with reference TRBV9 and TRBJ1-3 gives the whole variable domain DSGVTQTPKHLITATGQRVTLRCSPRSGDLSVYWYQQSLDQGLQFLIQYYNGEERAKGNILERFSAQQFPDLHSELNLSSLELGDSALYFCASSVDSQGRNTIYFGEGSWLTVV.